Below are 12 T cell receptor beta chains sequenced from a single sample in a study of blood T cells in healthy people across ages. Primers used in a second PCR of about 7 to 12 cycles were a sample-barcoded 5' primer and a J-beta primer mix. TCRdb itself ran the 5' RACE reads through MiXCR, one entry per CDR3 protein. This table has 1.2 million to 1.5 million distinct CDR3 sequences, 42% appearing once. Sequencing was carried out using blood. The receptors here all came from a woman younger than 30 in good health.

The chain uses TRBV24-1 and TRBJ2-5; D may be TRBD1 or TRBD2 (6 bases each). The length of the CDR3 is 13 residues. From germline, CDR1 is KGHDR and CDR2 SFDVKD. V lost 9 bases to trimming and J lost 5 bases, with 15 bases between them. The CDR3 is CATGGQEGETQYF. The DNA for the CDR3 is TGTGCCACCGGGGGGCAAGAGGGGGAGACCCAGTACTTC.

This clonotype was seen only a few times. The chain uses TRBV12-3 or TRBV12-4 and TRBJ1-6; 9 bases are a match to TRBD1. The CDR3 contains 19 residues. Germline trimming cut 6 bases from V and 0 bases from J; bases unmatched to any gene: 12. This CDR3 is CASSLGQGRLSSYNSPLHF. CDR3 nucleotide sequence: TGTGCCAGCAGCCTCGGACAGGGGAGGTTGAGCTCCTATAATTCACCCCTCCACTTT.

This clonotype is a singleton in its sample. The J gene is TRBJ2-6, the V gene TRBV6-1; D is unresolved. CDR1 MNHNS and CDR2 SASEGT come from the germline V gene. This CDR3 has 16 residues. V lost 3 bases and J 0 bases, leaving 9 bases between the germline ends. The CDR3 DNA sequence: TGTGCCAGCAGTGACGGCGCAGCCTCTGGGGCCAACGTCCTGACTTTC. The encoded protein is CASSDGAASGANVLTF.

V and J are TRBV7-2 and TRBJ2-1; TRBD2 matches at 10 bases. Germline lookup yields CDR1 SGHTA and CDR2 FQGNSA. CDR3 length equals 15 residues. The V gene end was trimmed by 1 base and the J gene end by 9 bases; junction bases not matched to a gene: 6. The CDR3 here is CASSLDSGGAREQFF. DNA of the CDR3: TGTGCCAGCAGCTTAGACAGCGGGGGGGCCCGTGAGCAGTTCTTC.

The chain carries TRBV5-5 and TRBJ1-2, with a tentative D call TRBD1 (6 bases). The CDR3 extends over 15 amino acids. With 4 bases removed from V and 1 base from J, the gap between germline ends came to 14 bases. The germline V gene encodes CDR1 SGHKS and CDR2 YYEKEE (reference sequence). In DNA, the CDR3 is TGTGCCAGCAGCCGATCTACAGGGATTAACTATGGCTACACCTTC. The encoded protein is CASSRSTGINYGYTF.

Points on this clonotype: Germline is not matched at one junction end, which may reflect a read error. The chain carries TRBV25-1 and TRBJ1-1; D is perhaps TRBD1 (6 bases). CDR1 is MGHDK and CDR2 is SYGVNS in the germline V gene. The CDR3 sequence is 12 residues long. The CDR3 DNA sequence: TGTGCCGGCAGTGCCGGGGGGGCTAGGGCTTTCTTT. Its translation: CAGSAGGARAFF.

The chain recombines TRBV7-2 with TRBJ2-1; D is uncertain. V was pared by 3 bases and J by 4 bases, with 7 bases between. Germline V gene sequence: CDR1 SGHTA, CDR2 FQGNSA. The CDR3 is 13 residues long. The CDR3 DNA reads TGTGCCAGCAGCTTTGACGGTTACAATGAGCAGTTCTTC. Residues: CASSFDGYNEQFF. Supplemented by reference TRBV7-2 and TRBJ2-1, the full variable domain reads GAGVSQSPSNKVTEKGKDVELRCDPISGHTALYWYRQSLGQGLEFLIYFQGNSAPDKSGLPSDRFSAERTGGSVSTLTIQRTQQEDSAVYLCASSFDGYNEQFFGPGTRLTVL.

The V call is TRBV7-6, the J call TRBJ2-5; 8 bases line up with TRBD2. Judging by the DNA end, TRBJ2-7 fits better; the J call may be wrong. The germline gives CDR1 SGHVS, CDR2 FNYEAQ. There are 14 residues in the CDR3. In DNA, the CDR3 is TGTGCCAGCAGCGTGCGCCTAGCGGGTGGCGAGCAGTACTTC. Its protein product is CASSVRLAGGEQYF.

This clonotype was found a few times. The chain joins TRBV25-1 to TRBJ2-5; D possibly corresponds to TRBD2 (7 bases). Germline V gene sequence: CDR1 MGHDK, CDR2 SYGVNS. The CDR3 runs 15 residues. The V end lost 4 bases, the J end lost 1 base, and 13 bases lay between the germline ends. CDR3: CASSGRGRVQETQYF. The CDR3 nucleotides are TGTGCCAGCAGTGGGCGGGGGCGAGTCCAAGAGACCCAGTACTTC.

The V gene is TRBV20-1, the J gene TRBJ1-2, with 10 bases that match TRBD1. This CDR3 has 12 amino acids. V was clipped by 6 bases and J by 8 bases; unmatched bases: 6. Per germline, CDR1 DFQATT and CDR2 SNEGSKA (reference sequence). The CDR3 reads CSAPDRGLGYTF. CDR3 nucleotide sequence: TGCAGTGCCCCTGACAGGGGGCTCGGCTACACCTTC.

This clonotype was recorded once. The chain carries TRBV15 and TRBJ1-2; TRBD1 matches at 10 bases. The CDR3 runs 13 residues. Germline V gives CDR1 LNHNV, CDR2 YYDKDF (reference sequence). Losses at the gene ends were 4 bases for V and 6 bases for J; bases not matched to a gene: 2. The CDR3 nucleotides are TGTGCCACCAGCACCGGACAGGGGGATGGCTACACCTTC. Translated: CATSTGQGDGYTF.

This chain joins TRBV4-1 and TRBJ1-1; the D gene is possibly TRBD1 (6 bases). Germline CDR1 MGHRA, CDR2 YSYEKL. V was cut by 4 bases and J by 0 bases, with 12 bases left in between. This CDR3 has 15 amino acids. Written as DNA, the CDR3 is TGCGCCAGCAGCCTATCCGGACAGTTGAACACTGAAGCTTTCTTT. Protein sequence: CASSLSGQLNTEAFF.